In its sample, the clone carrying this TCR beta chain was seen many times. Its specificity is not known. Multiplex PCR, run in two rounds, amplified TCR beta CDR3 from genomic DNA. Individual primers that were specific to each TRBV and TRBJ gene served in first-round PCR. TCRdb ran MiXCR on the multiplex PCR reads and lists one entry per CDR3 protein. Of 30,000 to 40,000 distinct CDR3 sequences in the sample, approximately 35% were seen once. The data belong to a study of prognosis after radiotherapy for stage I lung cancer. At the level of the study: From early 2018 through early 2019, patients with stage I non-small cell lung cancer were enrolled. Adenocarcinomas accounted for the tumors of about a dozen patients, and squamous cell carcinomas for those of six to eight. Findings of the study overall: The number of unique TCR clones went down after stereotactic body radiation therapy, with a median of approximately 9,100 versus 7,200. Shannon entropy after stereotactic body radiation therapy was lower in patients who developed distant metastases.

This CDR3 has 13 amino acids. V gave up 11 bases and J gave up 2 bases, with 13 bases separating them. Looked up from germline, CDR1 is MDHEN and CDR2 is SYDVKM. Sequences were derived from PBMCs, sampled before or after stereotactic body radiation therapy (not recorded which). The V call is TRBV28, the J call TRBJ1-5, with D possibly being TRBD1 (6 bases). This clonotype was sampled from a donor over 45 with non-small cell lung cancer. The CDR3 protein is CALGGVGNQPQHF. The CDR3 coding sequence is TGTGCCTTAGGGGGAGTTGGCAATCAGCCCCAGCATTTT.